Each of the 9 T cell receptor beta chains below was sequenced from the same sample in a study of breast tumors, draining lymph nodes, adjacent tissues. Breast cancer patients provided tissue from their axillary draining lymph nodes. TCRdb re-called the multiplex PCR reads through MiXCR, storing one row per CDR3 protein. The sample has about 230,000 distinct CDR3 sequences, about 32% seen once. The specimen sequenced was axillary lymph node tissue. Source of these receptors: a female donor with breast cancer. Some clones in this sample may be carry-over from other donors' samples.

This clonotype showed up many times. The V and J genes are TRBV7-2 and TRBJ2-1; D not resolved. The CDR3 covers 15 residues. Germline V CDR1 and CDR2: SGHTA, FQGNSA. V gave up 4 bases and J gave up 0 bases, with 10 bases separating them. The CDR3 is CASSSYSSSYNEQFF. In nucleotides, the CDR3 is TGTGCCAGCAGCTCGTACTCGAGCTCCTACAATGAGCAGTTCTTC.

The genes are TRBV2 and TRBJ2-5; the D is unclear. The CDR3 contains 11 residues. The ends were cut back, 8 bases at V and 4 bases at J, with 8 bases in the middle. The germline V gene has CDR1 SNHLY and CDR2 FYNNEI. This CDR3 is CASALGETQYF. CDR3 in DNA: TGTGCCAGCGCCCTGGGAGAGACCCAGTACTTC.

In this sample, this clonotype turned up a few times. A read error is possible here, since a much larger clone lies one base away. The rearrangement links TRBV20-1 to TRBJ2-5, with a possible D match to TRBD2 (5 bases). Looked up from germline, CDR1 is DFQATT and CDR2 is SNEGSKA (reference sequence). Trimming took 1 base from V and 7 from J, leaving 16 bases between them. CDR3 size: 14 residues. CDR3 bases: TGCAGTGCTAGAGTTTTTGGCGAGGAGGCGACCCAGTACTTC. Its translation: CSARVFGEEATQYF.

This clonotype was detected ten times or more. The rearrangement joins TRBV4-3 to TRBJ2-1; a weak D match, TRBD1 (5 bases). V was cut by 6 bases and J by 3 bases, with 24 bases left in between. From germline, CDR1 is LGHNA and CDR2 YSLEER. This CDR3 has 18 amino acids. The CDR3 sequence is CASSGAFRTGAYYNEQFF. The CDR3 coding sequence is TGCGCCAGCAGTGGGGCATTTAGAACAGGTGCCTACTACAATGAGCAGTTCTTC.

This clonotype was observed at least ten times. The rearrangement uses TRBV18 and TRBJ1-6; D is ambiguous. Germline lookup yields CDR1 KGHSH and CDR2 LQKENI. This CDR3 contains 17 residues. V was clipped by 4 bases and J by 8 bases, with 21 bases between them. The CDR3 region is CASSLRSMTPPDSPLHF. The CDR3, as DNA: TGTGCCAGCTCACTTCGTTCGATGACTCCACCCGATTCACCCCTCCACTTT.

This clonotype has at least ten counts. A much larger clone differs by one base, so this may be a read error. This sequence joins TRBV2 and TRBJ1-3; D not certain. From germline, CDR1 is SNHLY and CDR2 FYNNEI. CDR3 length equals 16 residues. V was cut by 4 bases and J by 0 bases, with 13 bases left in between. CDR3 DNA: TGTGCCAGCAGTGGAGCACGGCATAGCTCTGGAAACACCATATATTTT. It translates to CASSGARHSSGNTIYF.

This clonotype was observed a handful of times. A much larger clone lies one base from this, so it may be a read error. CDR3 protein: CASSFLGTSGGLGQFF. The CDR3 region has the DNA TGTGCCAGCAGTTTCCTAGGGACTAGCGGTGGGCTTGGGCAGTTCTTC. This chain uses TRBV12-3 or TRBV12-4 with TRBJ2-1; TRBD2 matches at 11 bases. The CDR3 is 16 amino acids. The ends lost 3 bases at V and 12 bases at J; junction bases unmatched: 13.

The table lists this clonotype with many counts. The chain couples TRBV20-1 to TRBJ1-2; 7 positions match TRBD1. Germline trimming cut 6 bases from V and 7 bases from J; bases unmatched to any gene: 11. CDR1 and CDR2 from the germline V gene are DFQATT and SNEGSKA (reference sequence). This CDR3 comprises 13 residues. The CDR3 protein is CSAEGQDQFGYTF. Written as DNA, the CDR3 is TGCAGTGCCGAAGGACAGGATCAGTTTGGCTACACCTTC.

This clonotype has at least ten counts. CDR3 sequence (DNA): TGTGCCAGCAGGGGTTCCTTTACTAGCGGACTCGAGCAGTACTTC. This codes for CASRGSFTSGLEQYF. This sequence joins TRBV2 and TRBJ2-7, with 8 positions matching TRBD2. The CDR3 has 15 residues. CDR1 and CDR2 (germline): SNHLY, FYNNEI. V dropped 6 bases and J dropped 6; count of bases not matched to a gene: 13.